This T cell receptor beta chain stems from a study of blood T cells in healthy people across ages. Findings and caveats of the study: Strong correlation was found linking TCR beta diversity to naive T cell percentage. Unsorted PBMCs prevented conclusive naive versus antigen-experienced comparison.

The authors ran a second PCR of roughly 7 to 11 cycles using a sample-barcoded 5' primer and a J-beta primer mix. A template-switch adaptor containing 12 random nucleotides labeled each cDNA molecule. From each sample, at least 2.5 million paired-end reads containing CDR3 were obtained. A single record per CDR3 protein comes from TCRdb applying MiXCR to the 5' RACE reads. The sample comprises about 1.7 million distinct CDR3 sequences, 28% of which are singletons, and about 8% rests with the top ten. Worth noting for this clonotype: Its cognate antigen is unknown.

CDR3 length equals 19 residues. The germline gives CDR1 SQVTM, CDR2 ANQGSEA. The V call is TRBV29-1, the J call TRBJ2-5; 11 nucleotides match TRBD2. TRBJ2-7 matches the DNA end more closely, so the J call is doubtful. The sequence was obtained from a woman in her twenties or thirties in good health. The material sequenced was blood. The CDR3 loop is CSVLGGTLAGGGLTNEQYF. CDR3 in DNA: TGCAGCGTTTTAGGCGGGACTTTAGCGGGAGGGGGCCTAACGAACGAGCAGTACTTC.